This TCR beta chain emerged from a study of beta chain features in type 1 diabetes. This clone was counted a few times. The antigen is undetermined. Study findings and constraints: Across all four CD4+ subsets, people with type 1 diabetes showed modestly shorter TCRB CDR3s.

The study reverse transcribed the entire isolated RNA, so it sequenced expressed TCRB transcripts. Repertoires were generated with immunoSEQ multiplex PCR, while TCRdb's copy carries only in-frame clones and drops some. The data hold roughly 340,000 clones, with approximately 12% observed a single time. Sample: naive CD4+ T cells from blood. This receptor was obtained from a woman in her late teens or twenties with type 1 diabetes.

The CDR3 nucleotides are TGTGCCAGCAGCGAAGCTGGTACAGATACGCAGTATTTT. This translates into CASSEAGTDTQYF. The chain joins TRBV11-2 to TRBJ2-3; D not certain. Looked up from germline, CDR1 is SGHAT and CDR2 is FQNNGV. V was trimmed by 5 bases and J by 3 bases, leaving 9 bases between them. This CDR3 region has 13 residues.